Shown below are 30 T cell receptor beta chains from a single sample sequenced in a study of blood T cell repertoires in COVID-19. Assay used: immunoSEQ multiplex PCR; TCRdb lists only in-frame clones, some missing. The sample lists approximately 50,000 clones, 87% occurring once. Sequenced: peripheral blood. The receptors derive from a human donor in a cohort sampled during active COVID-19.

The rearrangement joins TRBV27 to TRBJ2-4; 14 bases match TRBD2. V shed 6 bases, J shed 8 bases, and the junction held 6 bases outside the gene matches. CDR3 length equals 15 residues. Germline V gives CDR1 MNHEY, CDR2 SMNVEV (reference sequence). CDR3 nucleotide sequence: TGTGCCAGCAGCACCGGGACTAGCGGGAGTTACATTCAGTACTTC. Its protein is CASSTGTSGSYIQYF.

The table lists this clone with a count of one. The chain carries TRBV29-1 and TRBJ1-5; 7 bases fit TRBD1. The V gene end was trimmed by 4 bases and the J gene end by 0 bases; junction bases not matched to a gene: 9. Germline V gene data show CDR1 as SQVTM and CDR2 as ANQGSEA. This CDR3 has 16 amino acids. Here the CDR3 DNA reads TGCAGCGTTGGATTGGGGGCAGGGGGTAGCAATCAGCCCCAGCATTTT. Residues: CSVGLGAGGSNQPQHF.

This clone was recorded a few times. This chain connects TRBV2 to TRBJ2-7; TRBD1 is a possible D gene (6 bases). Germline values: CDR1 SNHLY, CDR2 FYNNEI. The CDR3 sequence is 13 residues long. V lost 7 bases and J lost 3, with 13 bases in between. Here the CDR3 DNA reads TGTGCCAGCAATGGTGTAGGGGGCTACGAGCAGTACTTC. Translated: CASNGVGGYEQYF.

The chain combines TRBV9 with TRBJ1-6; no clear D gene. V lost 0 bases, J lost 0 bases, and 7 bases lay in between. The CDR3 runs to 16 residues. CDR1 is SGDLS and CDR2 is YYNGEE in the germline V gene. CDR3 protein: CASSVEQSSYNSPLHF. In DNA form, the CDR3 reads TGTGCCAGCAGCGTAGAACAGAGCTCCTATAATTCACCCCTCCACTTT.

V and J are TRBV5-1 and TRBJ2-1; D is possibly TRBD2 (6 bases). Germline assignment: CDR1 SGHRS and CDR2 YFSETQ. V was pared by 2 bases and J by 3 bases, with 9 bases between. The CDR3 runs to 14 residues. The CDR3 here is CASSLSGYYNEQFF. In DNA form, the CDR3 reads TGCGCCAGCAGCTTAAGCGGGTACTACAATGAGCAGTTCTTC.

CDR3 region: CASSPQAHSYEQYF. The CDR3 DNA is TGCGCCAGCAGCCCCCAGGCGCACTCCTACGAGCAGTACTTC. V usage is TRBV5-1 and J usage is TRBJ2-7, with D hard to call. Germline CDR1 and CDR2: SGHRS and YFSETQ. With 4 bases removed from V and 0 bases from J, the gap between germline ends came to 11 bases. The CDR3 has 14 amino acids.

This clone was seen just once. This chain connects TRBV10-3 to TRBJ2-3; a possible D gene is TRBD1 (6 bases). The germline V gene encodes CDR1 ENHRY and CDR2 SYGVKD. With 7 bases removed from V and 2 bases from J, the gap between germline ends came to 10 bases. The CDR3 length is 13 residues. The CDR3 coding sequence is TGTGCCATCAACCCAGGGGACACAGATACGCAGTATTTT. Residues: CAINPGDTDTQYF.

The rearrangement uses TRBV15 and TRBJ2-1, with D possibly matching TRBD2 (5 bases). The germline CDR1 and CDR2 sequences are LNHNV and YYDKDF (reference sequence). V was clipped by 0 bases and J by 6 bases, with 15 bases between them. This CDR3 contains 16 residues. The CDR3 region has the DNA TGTGCCACCAGCAGAGATAACCTAGGAGGCGGCAATGAGCAGTTCTTC. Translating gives CATSRDNLGGGNEQFF. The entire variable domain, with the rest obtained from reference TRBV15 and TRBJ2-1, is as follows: DAMVIQNPRYQVTQFGKPVTLSCSQTLNHNVMYWYQQKSSQAPKLLFHYYDKDFNNEADTPDNFQSRRPNTSFCFLDIRSPGLGDTAMYLCATSRDNLGGGNEQFFGPGTRLTVL.

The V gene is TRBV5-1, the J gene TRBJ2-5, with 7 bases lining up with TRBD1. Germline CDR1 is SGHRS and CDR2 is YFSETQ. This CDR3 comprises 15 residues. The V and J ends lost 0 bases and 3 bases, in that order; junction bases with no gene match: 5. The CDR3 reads CASSLGGTEKETQYF. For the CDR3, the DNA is TGCGCCAGCAGCTTGGGGGGGACAGAAAAAGAGACCCAGTACTTC.

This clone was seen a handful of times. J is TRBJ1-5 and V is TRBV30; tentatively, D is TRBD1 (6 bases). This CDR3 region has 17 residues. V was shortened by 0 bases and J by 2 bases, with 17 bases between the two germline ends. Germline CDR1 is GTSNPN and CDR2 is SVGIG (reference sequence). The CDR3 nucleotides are TGTGCCTGGAGTGTACACGCGGGGGGCCGGGGCAATCAGCCCCAGCATTTT. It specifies CAWSVHAGGRGNQPQHF.

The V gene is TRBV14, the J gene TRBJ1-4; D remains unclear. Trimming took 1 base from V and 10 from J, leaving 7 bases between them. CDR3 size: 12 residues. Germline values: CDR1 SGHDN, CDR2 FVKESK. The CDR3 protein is CASSQVRGKLFF. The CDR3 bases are TGTGCCAGCAGCCAAGTACGGGGAAAACTGTTTTTT.

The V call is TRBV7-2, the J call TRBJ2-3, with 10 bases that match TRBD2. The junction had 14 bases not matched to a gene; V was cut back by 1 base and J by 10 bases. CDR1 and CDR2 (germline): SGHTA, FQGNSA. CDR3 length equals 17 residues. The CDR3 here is CASSLEMGANSGRPQYF. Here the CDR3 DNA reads TGTGCCAGCAGCTTAGAGATGGGAGCCAATAGCGGGAGGCCGCAGTATTTT.

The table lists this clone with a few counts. The CDR3 DNA sequence: TGCGCCAGCAGCTTGAATCCTAGCGGGTCTGGGGAGACCCAGTACTTC. Its protein is CASSLNPSGSGETQYF. This chain joins TRBV5-1 and TRBJ2-5, with 8 bases matching TRBD2. The J segment lost 5 bases and the V segment lost 1 base, leaving 10 bases of the junction unmatched. Per germline, CDR1 SGHRS and CDR2 YFSETQ. CDR3 length: 16 amino acids.

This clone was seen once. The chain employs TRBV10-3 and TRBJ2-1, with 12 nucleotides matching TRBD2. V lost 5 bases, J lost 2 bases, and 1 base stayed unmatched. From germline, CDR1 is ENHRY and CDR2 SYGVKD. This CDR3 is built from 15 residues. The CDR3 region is CAISRTSGTYNEQFF. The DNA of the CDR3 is TGTGCCATCAGTCGGACTAGCGGGACCTACAATGAGCAGTTCTTC.

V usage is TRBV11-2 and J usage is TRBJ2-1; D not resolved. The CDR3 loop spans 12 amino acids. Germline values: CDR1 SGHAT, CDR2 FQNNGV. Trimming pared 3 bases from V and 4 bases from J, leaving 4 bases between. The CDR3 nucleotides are TGTGCCAGCAGCTTTGAGTACAATGAGCAGTTCTTC. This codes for CASSFEYNEQFF.

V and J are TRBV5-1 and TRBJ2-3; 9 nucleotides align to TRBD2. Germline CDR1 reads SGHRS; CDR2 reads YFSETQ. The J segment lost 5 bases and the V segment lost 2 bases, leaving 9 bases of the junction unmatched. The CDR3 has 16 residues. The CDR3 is CASSFAGGPIGDTQYF. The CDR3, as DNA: TGCGCCAGCAGCTTCGCGGGAGGGCCGATTGGAGATACGCAGTATTTT.

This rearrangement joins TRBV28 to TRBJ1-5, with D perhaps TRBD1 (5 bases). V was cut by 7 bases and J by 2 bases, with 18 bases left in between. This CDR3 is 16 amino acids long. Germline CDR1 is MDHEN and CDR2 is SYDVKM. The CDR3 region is CASNLIGGAGNQPQHF. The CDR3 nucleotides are TGTGCCAGCAACCTTATCGGAGGGGCCGGCAATCAGCCCCAGCATTTT.

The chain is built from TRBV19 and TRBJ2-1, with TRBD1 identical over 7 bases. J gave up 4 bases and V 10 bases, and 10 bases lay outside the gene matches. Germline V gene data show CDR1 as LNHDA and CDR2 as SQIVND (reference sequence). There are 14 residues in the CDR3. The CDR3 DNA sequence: TGTGCCACCTCGACAGGGCCTTTTTACAATGAGCAGTTCTTC. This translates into CATSTGPFYNEQFF. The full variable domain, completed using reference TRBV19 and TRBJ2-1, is DGGITQSPKYLFRKEGQNVTLSCEQNLNHDAMYWYRQDPGQGLRLIYYSQIVNDFQKGDIAEGYSVSREKKESFPLTVTSAQKNPTAFYLCATSTGPFYNEQFFGPGTRLTVL.

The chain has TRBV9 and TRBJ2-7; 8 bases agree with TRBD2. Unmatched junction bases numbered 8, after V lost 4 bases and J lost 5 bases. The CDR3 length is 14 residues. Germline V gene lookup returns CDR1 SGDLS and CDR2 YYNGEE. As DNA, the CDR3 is TGTGCCAGCAGCATCGGACTAGCACCTAACGAGCAGTACTTC. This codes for CASSIGLAPNEQYF.

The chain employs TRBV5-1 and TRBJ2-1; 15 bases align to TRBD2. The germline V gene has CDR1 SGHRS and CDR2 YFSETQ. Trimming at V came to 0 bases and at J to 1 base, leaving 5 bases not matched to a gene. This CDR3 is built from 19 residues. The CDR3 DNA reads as TGCGCCAGCAGCTTGGGTGGGACTAGCGGGAGGCCATCCTACAATGAGCAGTTCTTC. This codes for CASSLGGTSGRPSYNEQFF. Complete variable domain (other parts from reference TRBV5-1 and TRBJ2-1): KAGVTQTPRYLIKTRGQQVTLSCSPISGHRSVSWYQQTPGQGLQFLFEYFSETQRNKGNFPGRFSGRQFSNSRSEMNVSTLELGDSALYLCASSLGGTSGRPSYNEQFFGPGTRLTVL.

The DNA of the CDR3 is TGTGCCAGCAGTTCCTACTCCGGAGATACGCAGTATTTT. Translation gives CASSSYSGDTQYF. The chain employs TRBV6-2 or TRBV6-3 and TRBJ2-3; D remains unclear. Germline V CDR1 and CDR2: MNHEY, SVGEGT. Trimming took 4 bases from V and 5 from J, leaving 10 bases between them. CDR3 length equals 13 residues.

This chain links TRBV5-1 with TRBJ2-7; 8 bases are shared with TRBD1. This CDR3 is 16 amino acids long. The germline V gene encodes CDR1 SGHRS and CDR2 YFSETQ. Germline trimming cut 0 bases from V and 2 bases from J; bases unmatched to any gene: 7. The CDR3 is CASSLAQTGAPYEQYF. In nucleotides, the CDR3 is TGCGCCAGCAGCTTGGCGCAGACAGGGGCCCCCTACGAGCAGTACTTC.

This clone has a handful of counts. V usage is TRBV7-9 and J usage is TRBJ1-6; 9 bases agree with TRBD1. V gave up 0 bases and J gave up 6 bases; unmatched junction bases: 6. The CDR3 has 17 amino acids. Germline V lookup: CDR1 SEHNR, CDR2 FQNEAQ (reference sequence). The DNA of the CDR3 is TGTGCCAGCAGCTTAGCCGGGACAGGGATGTTTAATTCACCCCTCCACTTT. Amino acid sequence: CASSLAGTGMFNSPLHF.

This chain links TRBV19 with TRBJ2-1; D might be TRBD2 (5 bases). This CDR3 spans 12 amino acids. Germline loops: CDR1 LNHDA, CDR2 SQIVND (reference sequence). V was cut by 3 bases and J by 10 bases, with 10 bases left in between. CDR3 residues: CASSMSRGEQFF. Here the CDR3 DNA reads TGTGCCAGTAGTATGTCCCGGGGAGAGCAGTTCTTC. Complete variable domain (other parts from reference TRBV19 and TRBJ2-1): DGGITQSPKYLFRKEGQNVTLSCEQNLNHDAMYWYRQDPGQGLRLIYYSQIVNDFQKGDIAEGYSVSREKKESFPLTVTSAQKNPTAFYLCASSMSRGEQFFGPGTRLTVL.

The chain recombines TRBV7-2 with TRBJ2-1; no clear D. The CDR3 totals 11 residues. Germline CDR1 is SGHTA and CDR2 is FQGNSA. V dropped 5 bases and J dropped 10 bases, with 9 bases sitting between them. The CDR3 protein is CASSPGPEQFF. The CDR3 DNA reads TGTGCCAGCAGCCCAGGCCCGGAGCAGTTCTTC.

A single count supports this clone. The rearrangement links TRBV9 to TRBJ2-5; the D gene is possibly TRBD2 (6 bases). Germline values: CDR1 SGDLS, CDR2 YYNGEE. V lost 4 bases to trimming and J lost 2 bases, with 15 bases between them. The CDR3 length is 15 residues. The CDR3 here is CASSPRVADQETQYF. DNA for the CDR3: TGTGCCAGCAGCCCTAGAGTAGCGGATCAAGAGACCCAGTACTTC.

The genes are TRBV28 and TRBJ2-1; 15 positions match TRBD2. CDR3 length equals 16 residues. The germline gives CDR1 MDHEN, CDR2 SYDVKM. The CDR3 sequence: CTTGLAGGSSYNEQFF. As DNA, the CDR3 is TGTACAACGGGACTAGCGGGAGGTAGCTCCTACAATGAGCAGTTCTTC.

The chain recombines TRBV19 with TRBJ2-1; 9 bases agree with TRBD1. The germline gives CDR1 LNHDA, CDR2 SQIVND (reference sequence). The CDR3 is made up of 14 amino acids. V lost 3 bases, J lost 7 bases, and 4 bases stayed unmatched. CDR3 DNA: TGTGCCAGTAGTATTTCGGGGACAGGGAATGAGCAGTTCTTC. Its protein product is CASSISGTGNEQFF.

The CDR3 loop is CASSDFGREKTQYF. CDR3 DNA sequence: TGTGCCAGCAGTGATTTCGGGAGGGAGAAGACCCAGTACTTC. The chain combines TRBV2 with TRBJ2-5; 8 bases are a match to TRBD2. CDR3 length: 14 amino acids. The germline CDR1 and CDR2 sequences are SNHLY and FYNNEI. Trimming removed 3 bases from V and 6 bases from J; junction bases left unmatched: 6.

The CDR3 bases are TGTGCCAGCAGTCCCCCGCGTGGCAGGGATACTGAAGCTTTCTTT. This codes for CASSPPRGRDTEAFF. The J gene is TRBJ1-1, the V gene TRBV28, with D maybe TRBD1 (5 bases). V was clipped by 5 bases and J by 5 bases, with 18 bases between them. This CDR3 spans 15 amino acids. Germline V gene data show CDR1 as MDHEN and CDR2 as SYDVKM.